Below are 6 T cell receptor beta chains sequenced from a single sample in a study of OX40 agonist ivuxolimab in advanced cancers. The library was produced with the immunoSEQ multiplex PCR assay. TCRdb limited this immuneACCESS table to in-frame rearrangements with V and J called. A share of clones is missing; checked studies link under half to unresolved V genes, and the rest is unexplained. The sample data list about 73,000 clones, and about 93% of these were observed just once. Clones ranked in the top ten supply under 0.6% of the sample. Material: CD4+ or CD8+ T cells sorted from blood, obtained in a trial of the OX40 agonist ivuxolimab. Receptor source: an adult with an advanced solid tumor such as melanoma, head and neck, liver or kidney cancer.

This chain connects TRBV4-2 to TRBJ2-5; D not certain. Germline-derived CDR1 and CDR2 are LGHNA and YNFKEQ. V was pared by 0 bases and J by 1 base, with 6 bases between. CDR3 length: 14 residues. The CDR3 bases are TGTGCCAGCAGCCAAGAGTATAGCCAAGAGACCCAGTACTTC. Translating it yields CASSQEYSQETQYF.

J is TRBJ1-1 and V is TRBV14; D uncertain. This CDR3 has 13 amino acids. V lost 3 bases to trimming and J lost 0 bases, with 5 bases between them. Germline CDR1 SGHDN, CDR2 FVKESK. CDR3 loop: CASSQGMNTEAFF. CDR3 nucleotide sequence: TGTGCCAGCAGCCAGGGGATGAACACTGAAGCTTTCTTT.

The V and J genes are TRBV7-9 and TRBJ1-3; no definite D call. The germline gives CDR1 SEHNR, CDR2 FQNEAQ (reference sequence). This CDR3 has 15 residues. The V and J ends lost 3 bases and 0 bases respectively, with 9 bases between them. CDR3 region: CASSFWAASGNTIYF. The CDR3 DNA reads as TGTGCCAGCAGCTTCTGGGCGGCCTCTGGAAACACCATATATTTT.

V is TRBV27 and J is TRBJ2-5; tentatively, D is TRBD2 (6 bases). The CDR3 spans 13 residues. The V end was cut by 6 bases, the J end by 7 bases, with 15 bases between. Germline CDR1 is MNHEY and CDR2 is SMNVEV (reference sequence). CDR3 loop: CASSTGGAGTQYF. Written as DNA, the CDR3 is TGTGCCAGCAGCACCGGGGGAGCGGGGACCCAGTACTTC.

The rearrangement links TRBV28 to TRBJ2-7; maybe TRBD1 (6 bases). Trimming pared 6 bases from V and 4 bases from J, leaving 16 bases between. CDR1 and CDR2 (germline): MDHEN, SYDVKM. The CDR3 is made up of 14 amino acids. The CDR3 DNA sequence: TGTGCCAGCAGCCGTGAGGGGGTTACGTACGAGCAGTACTTC. Its translation: CASSREGVTYEQYF.

For this clone: Germline is not matched at one junction end, which may reflect a read error. The chain couples TRBV7-7 to TRBJ2-1; perhaps D is TRBD1 or TRBD2 (5 bases each). Germline CDR1 reads SSHAT; CDR2 reads FNYEAQ (reference sequence). This CDR3 has 15 residues. DNA of the CDR3: TGTGCTAGCAGCTTAGATTCGGGACCCTACAATGAGCAGTTCTTC. Amino acid sequence: CASSLDSGPYNEQFF.